This T cell receptor (beta chain) derives from a study of CXCR3-negative and CXCR3-positive naive CD8 T cells. Study results and caveats: Memory CD8+ cells showed much lower diversity, while both naive subsets were comparably high.

As regards this clonotype: Its antigen remains unknown.

TRB cDNA was prepared as libraries by UMI-labeled 5' RACE. No DNA is given; TCRdb re-called the 5' RACE reads and lists each CDR3 protein once. This sample contains approximately 66,000 distinct CDR3 sequences. In germline, CDR1 is SGHNT, CDR2 YYREEE (reference sequence). This CDR3 spans 15 amino acids. This chain connects TRBV5-4 to TRBJ2-1; without DNA, the TCRdb call of TRBD2 cannot be checked. The material sequenced was naive CXCR3- CD8+ T cells from blood. Subset here: CD45RO-CCR7+CD27+CD95- naive CD8+ T cells lacking CXCR3 (TNR3-). The TCR originated in a human donor in good health. Some clones in this sample may be carry-over from other donors' samples. CDR3 region: CASSLELPEYNEQFF.